This T cell receptor (beta chain) was recorded in a study of shared clonotypes between healthy human individuals. Using immunoSEQ multiplex PCR, the repertoire was profiled, and TCRdb retains in-frame clones only, with some absent. The data contain some 580,000 clones, 98% of them singletons. Naive CD8 cells lacked CD45RO, underwent positive selection for CCR7 and left out terminally differentiated effector memory CD45RA+ cells. With 0 bases removed from V and 3 bases from J, the gap between germline ends came to 9 bases. This CDR3 is 15 amino acids long. Germline CDR1 SGHAT, CDR2 FQNNGV. The source of this sequence is a man younger than 40 in good health. This chain links TRBV11-2 with TRBJ1-5; tentative D call: TRBD1 (5 bases). Sequencing used naive CD8+ T cells sorted from blood. CDR3: CASSLEAGLNQPQHF. DNA of the CDR3: TGTGCCAGCAGCTTAGAGGCAGGGCTCAATCAGCCCCAGCATTTT.